Sequencing of this TCR beta chain was carried out in a study of prognosis after radiotherapy for stage I lung cancer. Genomic DNA was the source, and TCR beta CDR3 was amplified from it by two-round multiplex PCR. During first-round PCR, primers specific to each TRBV and TRBJ gene were used. One entry per CDR3 protein, called by TCRdb with MiXCR from the multiplex PCR reads. The profile shows some 13,000 distinct CDR3 sequences, less than 50% of them singletons. This sequence originates from a donor of 50 years or more with non-small cell lung cancer. This specimen consisted of PBMCs, obtained before or after stereotactic body radiation therapy (not recorded which).

The CDR3 reads CASSIDRGHITAANVLTF. DNA of the CDR3: TGTGCCAGTAGTATAGATAGGGGACACATCACTGCGGCCAACGTCCTGACTTTC. The rearrangement links TRBV19 to TRBJ2-6, with D possibly matching TRBD1 (6 bases). There are 18 residues in the CDR3. V dropped 0 bases and J dropped 6 bases, with 18 bases sitting between them. CDR1 is LNHDA and CDR2 is SQIVND in the germline V gene (reference sequence).